This T cell receptor beta chain derives from a study of PD-1 blockade in classical Hodgkin lymphoma. Study in general: A 3 mg/kg intravenous dose of nivolumab was received by patients every 2 weeks.

Unmatched junction bases numbered 5, after V lost 8 bases and J lost 4 bases. The CDR3 loop spans 14 amino acids. From germline, CDR1 is MNHEY and CDR2 SVGAGI. To note about this clone: Antigen: not known.

Study-wide points: Reported baseline diversity: healthy donors highest, relapsed/refractory patients lowest. Whoever responded completely had baseline diversity much like that seen in newly diagnosed patients. Unlike CD8+ TCR diversity, which did not rise significantly by C4D1, CD4+ TCR diversity did.

Using immunoSEQ multiplex PCR, the repertoire was profiled, and TCRdb retains in-frame clones only, with some absent. This table holds tens of thousands of clones, roughly 75% found once. Every single patient, without exception, relapsed after autologous stem cell transplantation, and brentuximab vedotin exposure varied. The TCR comes from a human donor with classical Hodgkin lymphoma. The material was peripheral blood mononuclear cells (PBMCs), obtained before the second cycle of nivolumab. The V and J genes are TRBV6-5 and TRBJ2-2; 9 nucleotides align to TRBD2. In nucleotides, the CDR3 is TGTGCCAGCTCCCTAGCGGGACCCACCGGGGAGCTGTTTTTT. Protein product: CASSLAGPTGELFF.